The T cell receptor beta chain under discussion was sequenced for a study of blood T cell repertoires in COVID-19. Turning to the study itself: Sample material is recorded as cDNA or gDNA derived from T cells, B-cell-depleted T cells, or PBMCs.

Deletions cut 2 bases from V and 0 bases from J, with 8 bases between. There are 13 residues in the CDR3. The germline V gene has CDR1 GTSNPN and CDR2 SVGIG (reference sequence). Clones were read by immunoSEQ multiplex PCR, and TCRdb kept only the in-frame ones, dropping some. The sample yields under 250,000 clones, about 86% seen once. What was sequenced was peripheral blood. This TCR derives from a woman between 25 and 40 years old who had recovered from COVID-19. The genes are TRBV30 and TRBJ2-7, with a possible D match to TRBD2 (6 bases). CDR3 nucleotides: TGTGCCTGGAGTTTAGCGGTCTCCTACGAGCAGTACTTC. It codes for CAWSLAVSYEQYF.